This TCR beta chain derives from a study of post-analysis software for immune sequencing data. This CDR3 spans 14 amino acids. The V end lost 3 bases, the J end lost 3 bases, and 10 bases lay between the germline ends. Germline values: CDR1 MGHDK, CDR2 SYGVNS. About this clonotype itself: Its antigen is still unknown.

TCR beta libraries were prepared from cDNA with unique molecular identifiers. With about 0.95 to 11 million T cells as the source, some 500,000 cDNA molecules resulted. TCRdb re-called the PCR reads through MiXCR, storing one row per CDR3 protein. The repertoire consists of roughly 800,000 distinct CDR3 sequences, with 25% to 30% occurring once and the leading ten covering around 0.56%. Findings and caveats of the study: Multiple sclerosis was associated with a significant reduction in normalized Chao1 diversity relative to controls. Elevated frequency relative to controls characterized roughly five TRBV segments in patients, TRBV5-6, TRBV5-1 and TRBV20-1 among them.

This TCR derives from a girl aged 10-17 years with multiple sclerosis. This rearrangement joins TRBV25-1 to TRBJ2-3; D not resolved. Sequencing input: blood. The chain's CDR3 is CASSDVIQTDTQYF. CDR3 in DNA: TGTGCCAGCAGTGACGTCATTCAAACAGATACGCAGTATTTT.